This T cell receptor (beta chain) was found in a study of early T cells in non-severe SARS-CoV-2 infection. This clonotype has a count of ten or more. MiXCR, run by TCRdb on the 5' RACE reads, gives a single entry per CDR3 protein. The sample carries some 57,000 distinct CDR3 sequences, around 9.3% recorded once. V was clipped by 1 base and J by 3 bases, with 13 bases between them. CDR1 DFQATT and CDR2 SNEGSKA come from the germline V gene (reference sequence). This CDR3 comprises 16 residues. Sequenced sample: whole blood. The chain recombines TRBV20-1 with TRBJ1-6; tentatively, D is TRBD1 (6 bases). The TCR originated in an adult who was a healthcare worker with PCR-confirmed SARS-CoV-2 infection or an uninfected control (not recorded which). The CDR3: CSARVGGAGYNSPLHF. CDR3 nucleotide sequence: TGCAGTGCTAGAGTGGGGGGCGCAGGCTATAATTCACCCCTCCACTTT.